These T cell receptor beta chains were read from a single sample in a study of technical replicates of blood from a handful of donors. Clones were read by immunoSEQ multiplex PCR, and TCRdb kept only the in-frame ones, dropping some. The sample yields around 92,000 clones, roughly 96% seen once. Sequencing was done on a sample of T cells isolated from PBMCs. Receptor source: a human donor in good health. CDR3s include the opening cysteine and the closing phenylalanine or tryptophan. Fields, in order: J gene, clone size, D gene, V gene, CDR3 DNA, CDR3 protein. D genes are given only for firm matches. The size of a clone is reported for some rows only, either as once, few or many, or as a class for expanded clones.

TRBJ2-5,once,TRBD2,TRBV28,TGTGCCAGCGAACTAGCGGGAGGCCATGGTGAACAAGAGACCCAGTACTTC,CASELAGGHGEQETQYF
TRBJ2-1,NA,NA,TRBV9,TGTGCCAGCAGCACCGTGGACAGACTCTCCTACAATGAGCAGTTCTTC,CASSTVDRLSYNEQFF
TRBJ2-5,NA,TRBD2,TRBV7-6,TGTGCCAGCAGCTTAGGGGCGGGGGGGATCCAAGAGACCCAGTACTTC,CASSLGAGGIQETQYF
TRBJ2-3,NA,TRBD2,TRBV4-1,TGCGCCAGCAGCCAAGTCGTTACTAGCGGGGGGGCGGTATTGGATACGCAGTATTTT,CASSQVVTSGGAVLDTQYF
TRBJ1-5,NA,TRBD1,TRBV4-1,TGCGCCAGCAGCCAGGCTGGACAGGCAAATCAGCCCCAGCATTTT,CASSQAGQANQPQHF
TRBJ2-7,NA,NA,TRBV7-2,TGTGCCAGCAGCTCCTTCAATGGGGCTGGCTACGAGCAGTACTTC,CASSSFNGAGYEQYF
TRBJ1-2,NA,TRBD1,TRBV5-1,TGCGCCAGCAGCTTGGGAGGGGACAGCTATGGCTACACCTTC,CASSLGGDSYGYTF
TRBJ1-2,NA,NA,TRBV5-4,TGTGCCAGCAGTGGGGGGACCTCTTTTGATTATGGCTACACCTTC,CASSGGTSFDYGYTF
TRBJ1-4,NA,TRBD1,TRBV10-1,TGCGCCAGCAGCCCGGGACAGCCTAATGAAAAACTGTTTTTT,CASSPGQPNEKLFF
TRBJ2-2,once,TRBD1,TRBV4-1,TGCGCCAGCAGCCTCCCTGGGGGACAGGGGGGTACCGGGGAGCTGTTTTTT,CASSLPGGQGGTGELFF
TRBJ1-2,NA,NA,TRBV29-1,TGCAGCGTTGAATGGGCCCACCTATCCAACTATGGCTACACCTTC,CSVEWAHLSNYGYTF
TRBJ2-1,NA,TRBD2,TRBV5-4,TGTGCCAGCAGCTTGGGCGGGAGGGCTAACAATGAGCAGTTCTTC,CASSLGGRANNEQFF
TRBJ2-1,NA,NA,TRBV6-1,TGTGCCAGCAGTGAAGCGGCGCAGGCCGGGGGCAATGAGCAGTTCTTC,CASSEAAQAGGNEQFF
TRBJ1-2,NA,NA,TRBV6-6,TGTGCCAGCAGTGCCGGGGGTATGGATGGCTACACCTTC,CASSAGGMDGYTF
TRBJ1-5,NA,NA,TRBV18,TGTGCCAGCTCACCACCGTCCGTGTGGCAGGAAGCCTCCCAGCCCCAGCATTTT,CASSPPSVWQEASQPQHF
TRBJ2-1,NA,NA,TRBV2,TGTGCCAGCAGGGAGTCACAGGGAAGGAATCAGTTCTTC,CASRESQGRNQFF
TRBJ2-7,NA,TRBD1,TRBV5-1,TGCGCCAGCAGCCCGGGACAGGGTTTCTCCTACGAGCAGTACTTC,CASSPGQGFSYEQYF
TRBJ1-6,NA,TRBD1,TRBV5-6,TGTGCCAGCAGCTTGGGGACAGGGGGTATCTATGGCCCCCTCCACTTT,CASSLGTGGIYGPLHF
TRBJ2-6,NA,TRBD1,TRBV6-1,TGTGCCAGCAGTAACAGGGGCTCTGGGGCCAACGTCCTGACTTTC,CASSNRGSGANVLTF
TRBJ1-6,once,TRBD1,TRBV7-2,TGTGCCAGCAGCACGCGACAGGGACATAATTCACCCCTCCACTTT,CASSTRQGHNSPLHF
TRBJ1-1,NA,NA,TRBV19,TGTGCCAGTAGTATAGGTTCGGTGAACACTGAAGCTTTCTTT,CASSIGSVNTEAFF
TRBJ1-2,NA,NA,TRBV29-1,TGCAGCGTTGAAGATCAGGCAGACTATGGCTACACCTTC,CSVEDQADYGYTF
TRBJ1-6,NA,TRBD1,TRBV13,TGTGCCAGCAGCACCCGGGACAGGGAAATGGGGACACCCCTCCACTTT,CASSTRDREMGTPLHF
TRBJ2-1,NA,NA,TRBV9,TGTGCCAGCAGCAAGGGACTCTACGACTACAATGAGCAGTTCTTC,CASSKGLYDYNEQFF
TRBJ2-7,NA,TRBD2,TRBV18,TGTGCCAGCTCAGGGACTAGGGACTACGAGCAGTACTTC,CASSGTRDYEQYF
TRBJ2-2,NA,TRBD2,TRBV19,TGTGCCAGTAGTAGGAGCGGGAGGGCCGGGGAGCTGTTTTTT,CASSRSGRAGELFF
TRBJ2-1,NA,TRBD1,TRBV9,TGTGCCAGCAGCGTGACAGGGGGCTTATACTTCGAGCAGTTCTTC,CASSVTGGLYFEQFF
TRBJ2-7,NA,NA,TRBV18,TGTGCCAGCTCCTCCCCAGGGGCCTCCTACGAGCAGTACTTC,CASSSPGASYEQYF
TRBJ2-1,few,NA,TRBV6-5,TGTGCCAGCAGTTCGTGGACAGCCTCCTACAATGAGCAGTTCTTC,CASSSWTASYNEQFF
TRBJ1-2,NA,NA,TRBV2,TGTGCCAGCAGTCCCGAAGGCCCAGGGAGGGCCTCAGCTAACTATGGCTACACCTTC,CASSPEGPGRASANYGYTF
TRBJ1-5,NA,NA,TRBV6-1,TGTGCCAGCAGTGAACAGGGAGGGGGCAATCAGCCCCAGCATTTT,CASSEQGGGNQPQHF
TRBJ1-1,NA,TRBD1,TRBV25-1,TGTGCCAGCACACCAACAGGGGGCCACACTGAAGCTTTCTTT,CASTPTGGHTEAFF
TRBJ2-7,NA,NA,TRBV6-5,TGTGCCAGCAGTTATTTTGAGAAAAGCCCCCAGCAGTACTTC,CASSYFEKSPQQYF
TRBJ2-1,NA,TRBD2,TRBV5-1,TGCGCCAGCAGCTGGGGACTAGCGGGGGGTTATGACAATGAGCAGTTCTTC,CASSWGLAGGYDNEQFF
TRBJ2-7,NA,TRBD1,TRBV7-9,TGTGCCAGCAGCCCCCCGATAAGGACAGGGCTCACCTACGAGCAGTACTTC,CASSPPIRTGLTYEQYF
TRBJ2-5,NA,TRBD1,TRBV23-1,TGCGCCAGCAGTTACCCAGGGGGCGAGGAGACCCAGTACTTC,CASSYPGGEETQYF
TRBJ2-3,NA,TRBD2,TRBV11-3,TGTGCCAGCAGCTTAGGACTAGCGGGACACACAGATACGCAGTATTTT,CASSLGLAGHTDTQYF
TRBJ2-2,NA,NA,TRBV27,TGTGCCAGCACTAACACCGGGGAGCTGTTTTTT,CASTNTGELFF
TRBJ2-1,NA,TRBD1,TRBV6-1,TGTGCCAGCACCAGACAGGGGAGGATAGTCGATGAGCAGTTCTTC,CASTRQGRIVDEQFF
TRBJ2-2,NA,NA,TRBV7-7,TGTGCTAGCAGTACAGGGACATCGAACACCGGGGAGCTGTTTTTT,CASSTGTSNTGELFF
TRBJ1-2,NA,NA,TRBV25-1,TGTGCCAGCAGTCATTTTGGTCAGGCTGAATATGGCTACACCTTC,CASSHFGQAEYGYTF
TRBJ2-1,NA,TRBD2,TRBV4-1,TGCGCCAGCAGCCCAAGCGGCGGGAGTAGCGATGAGCAGTTCTTC,CASSPSGGSSDEQFF
TRBJ2-1,NA,NA,TRBV25-1,TGTGCCAGCAGTGAATTTGGGCCAGAGTTCTTC,CASSEFGPEFF
TRBJ2-2,NA,TRBD1,TRBV9,TGTGCCAGCAGCGTGGTCGGACAGGGGTACACCGGGGAGCTGTTTTTT,CASSVVGQGYTGELFF
TRBJ2-7,NA,TRBD2,TRBV28,TGTGCCAGCAGTTTCCGCGACGTGACTAGCGGGAGGTACAGGACCTACGAGCAGTACTTC,CASSFRDVTSGRYRTYEQYF
TRBJ2-5,once,NA,TRBV29-1,TGCAGCGTTGAAATTGCTAGCCAAGAGACCCAGTACTTC,CSVEIASQETQYF
TRBJ1-2,NA,NA,TRBV5-6,TGTGCCAGCAGCCTCCGCGGTGGCTACACCTTC,CASSLRGGYTF
TRBJ1-2,NA,NA,TRBV5-4,TGTGCCAGCAGCTTGGAACTCATCTATGGCTACACCTTC,CASSLELIYGYTF
TRBJ1-5,NA,NA,TRBV6-5,TGTGCCAGCAGTTACCAGATGGGCGGCAATCAGCCCCAGCATTTT,CASSYQMGGNQPQHF
TRBJ1-1,NA,TRBD1,TRBV29-1,TGCAGCGTTGAATTAGGGGGCAGGAACACTGAAGCTTTCTTT,CSVELGGRNTEAFF
TRBJ2-6,NA,NA,TRBV7-9,TGTGCCAGCAGCTCCCCCCGGGGGGCCAACGTCCTGACTTTC,CASSSPRGANVLTF
TRBJ1-2,NA,NA,TRBV6-5,TGTGCCAGCAGTGGTCAATTCGGGGAATTCGGTGGCTACACCTTC,CASSGQFGEFGGYTF